The following is a T cell receptor (beta chain) sequence with its context. This entry is derived from a study of blood T cell repertoires in COVID-19. Study background: From the United States, Italy and Spain came samples of acute and convalescent COVID-19. Sample material is recorded as cDNA or gDNA derived from T cells, B-cell-depleted T cells, or PBMCs.

Germline values: CDR1 MRHNA, CDR2 SNTAGT. The V segment lost 1 base and the J segment 3 bases; nucleotides outside the gene matches: 7. The CDR3 covers 16 residues. As processed by the authors: Reference gene primer amplification gave estimated nucleated cell counts. Using immunoSEQ multiplex PCR, the repertoire was profiled, and TCRdb retains in-frame clones only, with some absent. Clone size and V and J calls were adopted from that table, with D and trimming inferred from the DNA. This sample has 180,000 or so clones, with 80% to 90% found just once. The chain couples TRBV6-4 to TRBJ2-7; 9 nucleotides match TRBD2. The source material was peripheral blood. The receptor was derived from a man between 60 and 75 years old with acute or convalescent COVID-19. CDR3 amino acids: CASSDYTSGSDYEQYF. CDR3 nucleotide sequence: TGTGCCAGCAGTGACTATACTAGCGGGTCCGACTACGAGCAGTACTTC.